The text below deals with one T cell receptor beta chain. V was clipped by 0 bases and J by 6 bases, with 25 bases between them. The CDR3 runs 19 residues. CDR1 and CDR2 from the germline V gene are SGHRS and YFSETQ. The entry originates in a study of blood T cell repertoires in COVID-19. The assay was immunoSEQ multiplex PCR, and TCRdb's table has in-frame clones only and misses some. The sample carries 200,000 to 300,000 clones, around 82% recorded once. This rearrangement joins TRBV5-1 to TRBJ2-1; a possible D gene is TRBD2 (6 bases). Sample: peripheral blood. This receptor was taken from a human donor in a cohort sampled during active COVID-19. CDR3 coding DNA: TGCGCCAGCAGCTTGGGGGGATCACTAGCCGGGCGGGTGATCAATGAGCAGTTCTTC. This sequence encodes CASSLGGSLAGRVINEQFF.